This paragraph covers one TCR beta chain sequence. Per the study methods: Amplification of reference gene primers was used by the study to estimate nucleated cell counts. Here immunoSEQ multiplex PCR was the method, and the copy in TCRdb shows in-frame clones only, minus some. The V and J calls and clone size come from that table; D and trimming were worked out from the DNA. Of roughly 240,000 clones in the sample, about 80% are singletons; the top ten hold approximately 4%. This specimen belongs to a study of blood T cell repertoires in COVID-19. Assignment of participants to cohorts was predicated upon participant-reported clinical history. During the 2 weeks before they entered the study, exposed participants had met someone with a PCR-confirmed or clinician-diagnosed COVID-19 case. This CDR3 contains 14 residues. Germline CDR1 reads SEHNR; CDR2 reads FQNEAQ (reference sequence). The trim removed 6 bases at V and 2 bases at J, leaving 7 bases unmatched.

The genes are TRBV7-9 and TRBJ2-7, with 7 bases fitting TRBD1. The sample consisted of PBMCs or T cells enriched from blood (not recorded which). The source of this sequence is a woman aged 40 to 55 who had been exposed to COVID-19. The CDR3 spells CASSIRDSTYEQYF. DNA of the CDR3: TGTGCCAGCAGTATCCGGGACAGCACCTACGAGCAGTACTTC.